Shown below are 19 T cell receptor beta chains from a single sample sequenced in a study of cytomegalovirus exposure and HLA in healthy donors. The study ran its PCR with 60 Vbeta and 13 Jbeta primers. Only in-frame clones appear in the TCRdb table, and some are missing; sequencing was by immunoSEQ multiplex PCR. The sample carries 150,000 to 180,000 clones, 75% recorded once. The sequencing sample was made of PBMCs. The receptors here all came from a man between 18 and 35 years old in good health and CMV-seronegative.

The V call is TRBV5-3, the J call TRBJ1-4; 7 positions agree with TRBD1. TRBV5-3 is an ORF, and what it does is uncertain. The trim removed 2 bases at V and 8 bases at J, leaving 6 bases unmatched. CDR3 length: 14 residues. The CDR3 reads CARSFRDSGEKLFF. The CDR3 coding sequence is TGTGCCAGAAGCTTCCGGGACAGTGGGGAAAAACTGTTTTTT.

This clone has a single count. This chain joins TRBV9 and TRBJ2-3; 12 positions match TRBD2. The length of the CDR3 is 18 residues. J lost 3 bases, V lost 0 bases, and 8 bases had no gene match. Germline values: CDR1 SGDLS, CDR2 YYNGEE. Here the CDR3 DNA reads TGTGCCAGCAGCGTAGACGCTAGCGGGAGGGGGGTTACAGATACGCAGTATTTT. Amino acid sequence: CASSVDASGRGVTDTQYF.

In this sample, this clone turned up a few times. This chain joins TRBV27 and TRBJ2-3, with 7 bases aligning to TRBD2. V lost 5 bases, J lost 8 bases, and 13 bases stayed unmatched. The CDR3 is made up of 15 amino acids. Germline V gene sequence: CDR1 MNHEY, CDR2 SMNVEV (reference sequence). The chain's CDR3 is CASSRLARPPSTQYF. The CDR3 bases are TGTGCCAGCAGTAGACTAGCTCGGCCCCCTAGTACGCAGTATTTT.

CDR3 nucleotide sequence: TGTGCCAGCAGTTTAGACAGGGACACTGAAGCTTTCTTT. Amino acids: CASSLDRDTEAFF. The rearrangement joins TRBV27 to TRBJ1-1; 7 bases are shared with TRBD1. Germline V gene lookup returns CDR1 MNHEY and CDR2 SMNVEV (reference sequence). After removal of 2 bases from V and 3 bases from J, the junction contained 0 bases not matched to a gene. The CDR3 contains 13 residues.

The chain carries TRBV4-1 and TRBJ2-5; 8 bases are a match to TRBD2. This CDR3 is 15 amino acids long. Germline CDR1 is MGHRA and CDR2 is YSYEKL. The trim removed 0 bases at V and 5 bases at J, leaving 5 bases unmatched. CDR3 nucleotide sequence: TGCGCCAGCAGCCAAGACGGGAGGGCCGGGGAGACCCAGTACTTC. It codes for CASSQDGRAGETQYF.

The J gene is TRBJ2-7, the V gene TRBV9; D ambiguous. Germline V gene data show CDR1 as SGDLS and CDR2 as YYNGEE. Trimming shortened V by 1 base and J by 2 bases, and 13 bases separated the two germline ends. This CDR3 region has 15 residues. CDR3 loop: CASSVSGQSAYEQYF. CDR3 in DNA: TGTGCCAGCAGCGTATCGGGTCAATCGGCCTACGAGCAGTACTTC.

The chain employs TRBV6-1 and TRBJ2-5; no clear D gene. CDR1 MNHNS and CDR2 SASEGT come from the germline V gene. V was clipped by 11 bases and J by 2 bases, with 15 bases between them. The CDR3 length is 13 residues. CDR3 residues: CARAPGPQETQYF. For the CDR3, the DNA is TGTGCCCGTGCCCCCGGTCCTCAAGAGACCCAGTACTTC.

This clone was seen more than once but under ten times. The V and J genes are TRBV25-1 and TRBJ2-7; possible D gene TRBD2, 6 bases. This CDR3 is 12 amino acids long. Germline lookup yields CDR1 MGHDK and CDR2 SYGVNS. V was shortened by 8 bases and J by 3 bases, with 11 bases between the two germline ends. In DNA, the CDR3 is TGTGCCAGCTCTATGGGGGGCTACGAGCAGTACTTC. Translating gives CASSMGGYEQYF.

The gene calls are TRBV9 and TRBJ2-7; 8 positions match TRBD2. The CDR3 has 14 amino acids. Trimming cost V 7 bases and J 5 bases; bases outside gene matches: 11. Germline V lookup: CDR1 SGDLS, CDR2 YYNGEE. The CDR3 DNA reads TGTGCCAGCCACCCCGGGAGGGGGGGCAACGAGCAGTACTTC. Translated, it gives CASHPGRGGNEQYF.

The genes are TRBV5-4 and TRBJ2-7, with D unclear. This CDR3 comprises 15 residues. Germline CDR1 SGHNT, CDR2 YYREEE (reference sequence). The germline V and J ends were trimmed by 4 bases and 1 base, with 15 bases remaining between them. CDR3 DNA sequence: TGTGCCAGCAGCGCGATGTCGCGAGGTTCCTACGAGCAGTACTTC. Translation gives CASSAMSRGSYEQYF.

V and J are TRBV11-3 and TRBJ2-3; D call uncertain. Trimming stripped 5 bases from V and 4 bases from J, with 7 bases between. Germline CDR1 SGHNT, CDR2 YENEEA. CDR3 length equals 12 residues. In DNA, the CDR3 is TGTGCCAGCAGCCAGAACGCAGATACGCAGTATTTT. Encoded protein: CASSQNADTQYF.

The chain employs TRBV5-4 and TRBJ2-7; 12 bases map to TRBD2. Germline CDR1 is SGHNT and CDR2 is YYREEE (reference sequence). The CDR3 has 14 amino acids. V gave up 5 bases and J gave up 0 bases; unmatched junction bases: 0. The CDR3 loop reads CASRTSGSSYEQYF. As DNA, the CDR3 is TGTGCCAGCAGGACTAGCGGGAGCTCCTACGAGCAGTACTTC.

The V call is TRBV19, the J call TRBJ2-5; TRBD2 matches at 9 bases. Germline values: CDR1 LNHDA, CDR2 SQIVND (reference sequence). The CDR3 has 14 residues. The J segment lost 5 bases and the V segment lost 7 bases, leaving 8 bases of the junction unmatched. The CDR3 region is CASIGAAGGETQYF. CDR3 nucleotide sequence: TGTGCCAGTATCGGAGCGGCGGGAGGGGAGACCCAGTACTTC.

The CDR3 DNA reads as TGTGCCAGCAGGGGCCTGGGTCCTCCCGACTATGGCTACACCTTC. This translates into CASRGLGPPDYGYTF. The chain uses TRBV25-1 and TRBJ1-2; D gene ambiguous. Deletions cut 6 bases from V and 3 bases from J, with 17 bases between. The CDR3 consists of 15 residues. Germline V gives CDR1 MGHDK, CDR2 SYGVNS.

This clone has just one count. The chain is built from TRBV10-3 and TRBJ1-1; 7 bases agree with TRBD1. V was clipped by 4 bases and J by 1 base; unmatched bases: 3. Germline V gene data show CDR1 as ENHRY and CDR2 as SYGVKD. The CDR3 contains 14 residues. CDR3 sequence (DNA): TGTGCCATCAGTGGAGGACAGGCGAACACTGAAGCTTTCTTT. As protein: CAISGGQANTEAFF.

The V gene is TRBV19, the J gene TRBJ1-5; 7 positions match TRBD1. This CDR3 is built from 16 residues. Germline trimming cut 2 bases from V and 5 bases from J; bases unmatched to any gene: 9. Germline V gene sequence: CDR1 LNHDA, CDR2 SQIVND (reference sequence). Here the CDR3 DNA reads TGTGCCAGTAGTATAAGCGAGGTGAGGGGGCATCAGCCCCAGCATTTT. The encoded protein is CASSISEVRGHQPQHF.

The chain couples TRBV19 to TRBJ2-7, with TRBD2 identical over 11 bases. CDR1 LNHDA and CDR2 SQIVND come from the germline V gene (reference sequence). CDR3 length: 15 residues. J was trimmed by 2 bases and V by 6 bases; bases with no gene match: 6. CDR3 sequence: CASRLTSGTPYEQYF. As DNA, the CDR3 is TGTGCCAGTAGGTTGACTAGCGGGACGCCCTACGAGCAGTACTTC. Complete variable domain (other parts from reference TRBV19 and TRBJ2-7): DGGITQSPKYLFRKEGQNVTLSCEQNLNHDAMYWYRQDPGQGLRLIYYSQIVNDFQKGDIAEGYSVSREKKESFPLTVTSAQKNPTAFYLCASRLTSGTPYEQYFGPGTRLTVT.

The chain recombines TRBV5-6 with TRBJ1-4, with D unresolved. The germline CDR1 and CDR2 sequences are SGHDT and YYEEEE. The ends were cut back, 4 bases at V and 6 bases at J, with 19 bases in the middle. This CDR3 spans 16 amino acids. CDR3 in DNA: TGTGCCAGCAGCCCGATGTCGCGGGGAGGAGATGAAAAACTGTTTTTT. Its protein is CASSPMSRGGDEKLFF.

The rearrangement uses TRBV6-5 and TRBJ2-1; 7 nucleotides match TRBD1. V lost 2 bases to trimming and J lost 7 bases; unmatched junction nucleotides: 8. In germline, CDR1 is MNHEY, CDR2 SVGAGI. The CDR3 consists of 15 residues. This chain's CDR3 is CASSYGPGGRNEQFF. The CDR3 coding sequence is TGTGCCAGCAGTTACGGACCAGGGGGTAGGAATGAGCAGTTCTTC.